The sample holds many counts of the clone carrying this T cell receptor (beta chain). From the 5' RACE reads, TCRdb called clonotypes with MiXCR, one entry per CDR3 protein. The data show about 67,000 distinct CDR3 sequences, roughly a sixth seen once. The data derive from a study of HIV-infected patients and healthy controls. The CDR3 extends over 12 amino acids. Germline V lookup: CDR1 MDHEN, CDR2 SYDVKM. Trimming removed 2 bases from V and 5 bases from J, with 6 bases in between. The gene calls are TRBV28 and TRBJ1-2, with D unclear. Specimen: CD4+ T cells from blood. This TCR was sampled from a human donor in good health. CDR3 bases: TGTGCCAGCAGTTTAACCCCATATGGCTACACCTTC. It specifies CASSLTPYGYTF.